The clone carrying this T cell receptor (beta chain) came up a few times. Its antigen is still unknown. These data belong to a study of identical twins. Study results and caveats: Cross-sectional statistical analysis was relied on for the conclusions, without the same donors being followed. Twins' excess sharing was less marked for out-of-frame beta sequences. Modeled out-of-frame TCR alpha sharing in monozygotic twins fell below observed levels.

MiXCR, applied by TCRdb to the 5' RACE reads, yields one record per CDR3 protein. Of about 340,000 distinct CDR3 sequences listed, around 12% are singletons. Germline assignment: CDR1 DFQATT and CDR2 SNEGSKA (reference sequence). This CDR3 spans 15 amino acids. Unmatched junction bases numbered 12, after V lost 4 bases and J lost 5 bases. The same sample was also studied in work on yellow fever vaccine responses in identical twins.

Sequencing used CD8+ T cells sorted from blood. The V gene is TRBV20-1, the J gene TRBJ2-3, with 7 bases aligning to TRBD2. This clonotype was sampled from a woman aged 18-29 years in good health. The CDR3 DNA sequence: TGCAGTGCTACCTTTGAGACTAGCCTGGTAGATACGCAGTATTTT. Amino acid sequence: CSATFETSLVDTQYF.